Below, 27 T cell receptor beta chains from the same sample are listed, as sequenced in a study of regulatory T cells in long-lasting Graves disease. The time point was: newly diagnosed GD, antithyroid drugs for less than 3 months. PBMC RNA was the source of the TCR library. Building of the TCR beta libraries involved iRepertoire HTBI primers and Arm-PCR of CDR3 regions. One entry per CDR3 protein results from TCRdb running MiXCR on the multiplex PCR reads. The sample has more than 350,000 distinct CDR3 sequences, 14% to 15% seen once; the top ten hold over 15%. The data were also submitted as part of a second study, on T cells in Graves' hyperthyroidism and ophthalmopathy.

Material: peripheral blood mononuclear cells (PBMCs), obtained at new diagnosis, from a patient treated with antithyroid drugs. These receptors were obtained from a woman between 25 and 40 years old with Graves disease.

A note on this clonotype: A much larger clonotype is one base distant, so this may be a read error. The chain carries TRBV7-7 and TRBJ2-1; no definite D call. Germline V lookup: CDR1 SSHAT, CDR2 FNYEAQ (reference sequence). This CDR3 contains 13 residues. Here the CDR3 reads CASRLNELDEQFF. CDR3 sequence (DNA): TGTGCTAGCAGATTAAATGAGCTGGATGAGCAGTTCTTC.

This clonotype was seen many times. This chain links TRBV27 with TRBJ2-7; D is perhaps TRBD2 (6 bases). Germline V gene sequence: CDR1 MNHEY, CDR2 SMNVEV (reference sequence). The CDR3 extends over 17 amino acids. Trimming removed 5 bases from V and 0 bases from J, with 20 bases in between. The chain's CDR3 is CASSPRLRGRSSYEQYF. As DNA, the CDR3 is TGTGCCAGCAGTCCCCGCCTGCGGGGCCGTTCCTCCTACGAGCAGTACTTC.

Many counts were recorded for this clonotype. The rearrangement links TRBV5-1 to TRBJ1-1; D perhaps matches TRBD1 (6 bases). This CDR3 has 17 residues. The ends were cut back, 2 bases at V and 0 bases at J, with 17 bases in the middle. Germline CDR1 and CDR2: SGHRS and YFSETQ. The CDR3 loop is CASSFNPRQAMNTEAFF. CDR3 coding DNA: TGCGCCAGCAGCTTTAACCCTCGACAGGCCATGAACACTGAAGCTTTCTTT. The full variable domain, in which reference TRBV5-1 and TRBJ1-1 provide the parts outside the CDR3, is KAGVTQTPRYLIKTRGQQVTLSCSPISGHRSVSWYQQTPGQGLQFLFEYFSETQRNKGNFPGRFSGRQFSNSRSEMNVSTLELGDSALYLCASSFNPRQAMNTEAFFGQGTRLTVV.

This clonotype was seen many times. The chain combines TRBV30 with TRBJ2-1, with 7 bases aligning to TRBD1. The CDR3 is made up of 13 amino acids. Trimming took 4 bases from V and 5 from J; bases not matched to a gene: 5. The germline V gene encodes CDR1 GTSNPN and CDR2 SVGIG (reference sequence). The CDR3 here is CAWTGTANNEQFF. CDR3 coding DNA: TGTGCCTGGACCGGGACAGCAAACAATGAGCAGTTCTTC.

The sample holds many counts of this clonotype. The chain uses TRBV28 and TRBJ2-6; possible D gene TRBD1, 6 bases. The CDR3 loop spans 15 amino acids. In germline, CDR1 is MDHEN, CDR2 SYDVKM. Trimming left V 7 bases short and J 0 bases short, with 10 bases between. The CDR3 spells CASIQDSSGANVLTF. The CDR3 nucleotides read TGTGCCAGCATACAGGACAGCTCTGGGGCCAACGTCCTGACTTTC.

This clonotype was recorded many times. V and J are TRBV2 and TRBJ1-3; D gene ambiguous. Trimming stripped 6 bases from V and 3 bases from J, with 12 bases between. Per the germline V gene, CDR1 is SNHLY and CDR2 is FYNNEI. This CDR3 has 14 residues. This CDR3 reads CASRVGGGGNTIYF. The CDR3, as DNA: TGTGCCAGCAGGGTAGGCGGCGGTGGAAACACCATATATTTT.

CDR3 sequence (DNA): TGTGCCATCAGTGAGTCGGCTTCGCTAGCGGGGCCTCTCGACAATGAGCAGTTCTTC. It is translated as CAISESASLAGPLDNEQFF. The rearrangement joins TRBV10-3 to TRBJ2-1; 9 positions agree with TRBD2. This CDR3 is 19 amino acids long. In germline, CDR1 is ENHRY, CDR2 SYGVKD. V dropped 0 bases and J dropped 5; count of bases not matched to a gene: 14.

V usage is TRBV27 and J usage is TRBJ2-7; TRBD1 aligns across 7 bases. The germline V gene has CDR1 MNHEY and CDR2 SMNVEV (reference sequence). The CDR3 consists of 14 residues. Trimming at V came to 5 bases and at J to 3 bases, leaving 7 bases not matched to a gene. The CDR3 loop is CASSETGTGYEQYF. DNA for the CDR3: TGTGCCAGCAGTGAGACAGGGACGGGCTACGAGCAGTACTTC.

This clonotype was seen a few times. This sequence joins TRBV7-6 and TRBJ2-2; D gene ambiguous. The CDR3 extends over 17 amino acids. With 5 bases removed from V and 0 bases from J, the gap between germline ends came to 16 bases. Germline loops: CDR1 SGHVS, CDR2 FNYEAQ. CDR3 DNA sequence: TGTGCCAGCAGCCAGCGACCACCCAACGCGAACACCGGGGAGCTGTTTTTT. Translating it yields CASSQRPPNANTGELFF.

This clonotype was detected many times. J is TRBJ2-1 and V is TRBV10-3; TRBD2 aligns across 14 bases. The V gene's germline CDR1 is ENHRY and CDR2 SYGVKD. CDR3 length: 16 amino acids. The ends lost 6 bases at V and 6 bases at J; junction bases unmatched: 7. The CDR3 loop is CAIRGTSGSGGNEQFF. CDR3 bases: TGTGCCATCAGGGGGACTAGCGGGAGTGGTGGCAATGAGCAGTTCTTC.

This clonotype showed up many times. J is TRBJ2-7 and V is TRBV18; D gene uncertain. Germline-derived CDR1 and CDR2 are KGHSH and LQKENI. The ends were cut back, 2 bases at V and 5 bases at J, with 4 bases in the middle. This CDR3 has 11 amino acids. This CDR3 is CASSPSDEQYF. The DNA for the CDR3 is TGTGCCAGCTCACCAAGCGACGAGCAGTACTTC.

This chain links TRBV7-2 with TRBJ2-1; the match to TRBD2 covers 13 bases. Germline V CDR1 and CDR2: SGHTA, FQGNSA. V dropped 3 bases and J dropped 6; count of bases not matched to a gene: 2. The CDR3 covers 15 residues. This chain's CDR3 is CASSFWTSGSNEQFF. In DNA, the CDR3 is TGTGCCAGCAGCTTCTGGACTAGCGGGAGCAATGAGCAGTTCTTC.

This clonotype was seen at least ten times. The chain recombines TRBV7-3 with TRBJ2-5; the D gene could be TRBD1 or TRBD2 (6 bases each). Germline V gene sequence: CDR1 SGHTA, CDR2 FQGTGA. This CDR3 is built from 15 residues. Trimming took off 2 bases at V and 2 bases at J, with 12 bases between the two ends. CDR3 in DNA: TGTGCCAGCAGCTTATTAGGGGGGAAACAAGAGACCCAGTACTTC. Its translation is CASSLLGGKQETQYF.

This chain connects TRBV18 to TRBJ2-2; 7 bases are shared with TRBD1. Germline loops: CDR1 KGHSH, CDR2 LQKENI. Germline trimming cut 4 bases from V and 2 bases from J; bases unmatched to any gene: 7. CDR3 length: 16 amino acids. Here the CDR3 reads CASSLKTGANTGELFF. The CDR3 DNA is TGTGCCAGCTCACTTAAAACAGGGGCCAACACCGGGGAGCTGTTTTTT. The full variable domain, completed using reference TRBV18 and TRBJ2-2, is NAGVMQNPRHLVRRRGQEARLRCSPMKGHSHVYWYRQLPEEGLKFMVYLQKENIIDESGMPKERFSAEFPKEGPSILRIQQVVRGDSAAYFCASSLKTGANTGELFFGEGSRLTVL.

This clonotype was found many times. The V gene is TRBV12-5, the J gene TRBJ2-2; D gene unclear. The length of the CDR3 is 18 residues. Trimming removed 5 bases at V and 3 bases at J, with 22 bases between. Germline V gene lookup returns CDR1 LGHNT and CDR2 FRNRAP. CDR3: CASGPRRTGHLDTGELFF. CDR3 coding DNA: TGTGCTAGTGGTCCTCGCCGGACGGGCCATCTTGACACCGGGGAGCTGTTTTTT.

This clonotype showed up just a few times. The V call is TRBV29-1, the J call TRBJ2-1; D is perhaps TRBD2 (5 bases). Trimming took 1 base from V and 4 from J, leaving 8 bases between them. Germline CDR1 is SQVTM and CDR2 is ANQGSEA. This CDR3 contains 13 residues. The CDR3 DNA reads TGCAGCGTTGAAGGAGGGAGATACAATGAGCAGTTCTTC. Protein sequence: CSVEGGRYNEQFF.

The chain combines TRBV30 with TRBJ2-3, with TRBD2 identical over 13 bases. Germline CDR1 is GTSNPN and CDR2 is SVGIG (reference sequence). Germline trimming cut 1 base from V and 2 bases from J; bases unmatched to any gene: 3. CDR3 length: 16 residues. In nucleotides, the CDR3 is TGTGCCTGGAGTGGAGGGACTAGCGGGGTCACAGATACGCAGTATTTT. This encodes CAWSGGTSGVTDTQYF.

This clonotype was picked up many times. The V gene is TRBV15, the J gene TRBJ1-2; no clear D. CDR3 length equals 13 residues. The germline V gene encodes CDR1 LNHNV and CDR2 YYDKDF (reference sequence). Trimming stripped 8 bases from V and 2 bases from J, with 12 bases between. Here the CDR3 DNA reads TGTGCCACCGGGAAGGAGAGAAACTATGGCTACACCTTC. Protein product: CATGKERNYGYTF.

As for this clonotype: This may be a read error: a much more frequent sequence differs by one nucleotide. This chain links TRBV7-8 with TRBJ1-5; perhaps TRBD1 as D (6 bases). Looked up from germline, CDR1 is SGHVS and CDR2 is FQNEAQ. The CDR3 contains 16 residues. Here the CDR3 DNA reads TGTGCCAGCAGCTTAGCGGACAGACGTGCGGATCAGCCCCGGCATTTT. Amino acids: CASSLADRRADQPRHF.

This clonotype was seen many times. This chain's CDR3 is CASSFAGVAYNEQFF. The CDR3 DNA follows: TGCGCCAGCAGCTTTGCGGGAGTAGCGTACAATGAGCAGTTCTTC. The chain uses TRBV5-1 and TRBJ2-1, with 7 bases aligning to TRBD2. The CDR3 runs to 15 residues. Unmatched junction bases numbered 6, after V lost 2 bases and J lost 4 bases. Germline values: CDR1 SGHRS, CDR2 YFSETQ.

This clonotype was counted between two and nine times. This chain uses TRBV7-2 with TRBJ2-3; a possible D gene is TRBD2 (5 bases). The ends were cut back, 4 bases at V and 6 bases at J, with 20 bases in the middle. The V gene's germline CDR1 is SGHTA and CDR2 FQGNSA. This CDR3 contains 16 residues. CDR3 coding DNA: TGTGCCAGCAGCTACGGTGTTAGGTGGGAGTCTGATACGCAGTATTTT. Amino acids: CASSYGVRWESDTQYF.

This clonotype was found many times. CDR3 DNA sequence: TGTGCCAGCAGCCCAACCGGAACCGCCGAGCAGTACTTC. Protein product: CASSPTGTAEQYF. The V call is TRBV11-2, the J call TRBJ2-7, with unresolved D. Per the germline V gene, CDR1 is SGHAT and CDR2 is FQNNGV. V gave up 5 bases and J gave up 6 bases, with 14 bases separating them. This CDR3 has 13 amino acids.

Ten or more counts support this clonotype. The chain uses TRBV12-3 or TRBV12-4 and TRBJ2-2; TRBD1 or TRBD2 may be the D gene (5 bases each). CDR3 length equals 15 residues. V shed 6 bases and J shed 9 bases, with 20 bases lying between them. DNA of the CDR3: TGTGCCAGCAGCCCAGGGACCACTTACCATCGGGAGCTGTTTTTT. This translates into CASSPGTTYHRELFF.

This clonotype was counted only a few times. The chain couples TRBV10-3 to TRBJ2-1; 7 bases are a match to TRBD1. With 6 bases clipped from V and 4 bases from J, the junction kept 9 bases outside the gene matches. This CDR3 is built from 15 residues. CDR1 ENHRY and CDR2 SYGVKD come from the germline V gene. Here the CDR3 DNA reads TGTGCCATCAGCTCTATACAGGGGATATACAATGAGCAGTTCTTC. It translates to CAISSIQGIYNEQFF.

This clonotype was seen at least ten times. The chain is built from TRBV6-2 or TRBV6-3 and TRBJ2-5, with 9 bases fitting TRBD2. CDR1 is MNHEY and CDR2 is SVGEGT in the germline V gene. V shed 5 bases and J 5 bases; nucleotides not matched to a gene: 3. The CDR3 covers 13 residues. In nucleotides, the CDR3 is TGTGCCAGCAGTAGCGGGAGGAGTGAGACCCAGTACTTC. Residues: CASSSGRSETQYF.

This clonotype came up many times. The chain has TRBV28 and TRBJ1-2, with D perhaps TRBD1 (6 bases). Trimming removed 3 bases at V and 8 bases at J, with 13 bases between. From germline, CDR1 is MDHEN and CDR2 SYDVKM. CDR3 size: 13 residues. The CDR3 nucleotides are TGTGCCAGCAGTTTCCCAGGGGCTAGGGGCTACACCTTC. Protein sequence: CASSFPGARGYTF.

The chain is built from TRBV6-2 or TRBV6-3 and TRBJ1-1, with TRBD1 matching over 7 bases. V lost 6 bases to trimming and J lost 8 bases; unmatched junction nucleotides: 6. Germline lookup yields CDR1 MNHEY and CDR2 SVGEGT. CDR3 size: 12 residues. The CDR3 is CASSETGREAFF. CDR3 coding DNA: TGTGCCAGCAGCGAGACAGGGCGAGAAGCTTTCTTT.